This TCR beta chain appears in the sequencing data of a study of vaccination and CD4 T cells after COVID-19. For this clonotype: Antigen: not known.

An Oncomine TCR Beta short-read assay was used to sequence the DNA from cultured CD4+ T cells. TCRdb processed the PCR reads anew with MiXCR; each CDR3 protein has one entry. Of more than 20,000 distinct CDR3 sequences in the sample, around 48% were seen once. Treatment given: approximately 9-day PBMC culture with coronavirus spike peptide pools or control peptides (ViraFEST assay). Every positive PCR date fell between March and December 2020, earlier than the US Alpha, Beta and Delta variants. The germline V gene encodes CDR1 SGHAT and CDR2 FQNNGV. The V end was cut by 5 bases, the J end by 7 bases, with 20 bases between. The CDR3 is 15 residues long.

The sample was CD4+ T cells from blood, cultured in vitro. This chain joins TRBV11-2 and TRBJ1-2; D is perhaps TRBD1 (5 bases). This clonotype was sampled from a human donor who had recovered from COVID-19. The CDR3 region is CASSPPGGGVSGYTF. In nucleotides, the CDR3 is TGTGCCAGCAGCCCCCCCGGGGGAGGTGTTAGTGGCTACACCTTC.